Reported below is one TCR beta chain. Using immunoSEQ multiplex PCR, the repertoire was profiled, and TCRdb retains in-frame clones only, with some absent. The repertoire consists of around 200,000 clones, with about nine tenths occurring once and the leading ten covering around 3.8%. V lost 6 bases to trimming and J lost 2 bases; unmatched junction nucleotides: 8. This CDR3 is built from 16 residues. Per germline, CDR1 SNHLY and CDR2 FYNNEI. The sample is drawn from a study of blood T cell repertoires in COVID-19. Across the whole study: Spain, Italy and the United States supplied samples that represented acute and convalescent COVID-19. Nucleic acid was either cDNA or gDNA, and it came from T cells, B-cell-depleted T cells, or PBMCs.

The TCR sequence derives from a woman in her forties with acute COVID-19. Sequenced material: PBMCs or T cells enriched from blood (not recorded which). The chain is built from TRBV2 and TRBJ1-3; 9 bases fit TRBD1. In DNA form, the CDR3 reads TGTGCCAGCAGGCGTGAACAGGGGGCGGCTGGAAACACCATATATTTT. Its protein is CASRREQGAAGNTIYF.